This T cell receptor beta chain was identified during a study of cytomegalovirus exposure and HLA in healthy donors (TCRdb year 2017). Background for the entire study: In an earlier analysis of under 750 of the donors, around 300 Gb of sequence data and 95 million to 130 million unique TCR beta sequences from approximately 180 million T cells were reported. To predict cytomegalovirus infection status, the study combined high-throughput TCR immunosequencing, statistical association of individual TCRs with disease status, and machine learning. Typing coverage varied by locus: about 620-640 donors for A, B, C, DRB1 and DQB1; approximately 560 for DQA1; about 570 for DPA1; 400 to 480 for DPB1. All discovery cohort repertoires had been generated using a single sequencing platform. Approximately 310 gigabases of sequencing data and 78 million or so unique TCR sequences were included in an early release covering several hundred HLA-typed donors. Alongside the repertoire data, information on donor age, sex, ethnicity and CMV serostatus was compiled. Both class I and class II loci were covered by HLA typing, at four-digit resolution. Four to six DR-DQ haplotypes were handled as single units for association and clustering, since linkage in the cohort was strong. In a later genetic analysis, genome-wide SNP genotypes for about 60% of the 666 donors were used, and that subset was treated as a discovery cohort. Across 398 genotyped donors of the cohort, an average of roughly 230,000 unique TCR beta nucleotide sequences per donor were sequenced, and approximately 17% of those sequences were non-productive. A later analysis re-examined previously published TCR beta repertoires from more than 600 donors and added high-resolution HLA genotyping to investigate patterns of TCR occurrence. A separate validation cohort of 100 to 150 different subjects was used in addition to the 666-subject first cohort. In an earlier analysis of several hundred of the donors, high-throughput TCR beta sequencing was used to judge whether each TCR beta V gene segment behaved as functional or pseudogenic. Rather than using new phenotypic data, the later analysis identified candidate immune exposures from TCR beta sequences and from how often those sequences occurred across donors. The study aimed to test whether signatures of past pathogen exposure could be identified by cataloging public T cell receptors. Using immunosequencing, the study profiled T cell repertoires from some 670 subjects and related those repertoires to cytomegalovirus serostatus. The genetic ancestry cluster associated with self-reported Caucasian donors included about four fifths of the 398 genotyped donors.

Broader findings and caveats from the paper: A later genetic analysis associated a missense DCLRE1C variant with V-gene and J-gene trimming of TCR beta chains, and an independent cohort replicated the association. Presence/absence analyses assumed roughly uniform sequencing depth across donors, an assumption that may not hold. A later analysis found that most CMV-associated TCR beta chains appeared HLA-restricted, with HLA associations seemingly driven largely by CMV exposure. Compared with equally common non-associated chains, HLA-associated TCR beta chains in a later analysis were more clonally expanded and had lower generation probabilities. In a later genetic analysis, fewer N-insertions in productive TCRs were reported among donors in an Asian-associated ancestry cluster than the roughly 640-donor mean. A cluster of highly shared sequence variants was judged likely to be a technical artifact of the sequencing pipeline. While some public TCRs were present in many individuals, most TCR sequences turned up only very rarely across donors. Cytomegalovirus status was reported to be diagnosed by the classifier with high specificity and sensitivity in both the original and validation cohorts. In an earlier analysis of several hundred of the donors, most TCR beta V segments were observed in productive rearrangements about 90% or about 30% of the time, broadly matching IMGT annotations. In vitro tests confirmed that a few of the cytomegalovirus-associated TCR beta chains recognize cytomegalovirus antigens. A further reported finding was that TCR beta sequences accurately predicted the HLA-A and HLA-B alleles for most subjects in the first cohort. In a later analysis, the rate of TCR association differed among HLA loci, with DRB1 alleles having the most associated TCRs and HLA-C alleles having the fewest. Because HLA typing was missing for some donors at each locus, association tests included only the typed subset. Specific HLA alleles were associated with 16,951 TCR beta sequences at a false discovery rate of 0.05 in a later analysis. It was suggested by the authors that the approach could potentially be generalized to other disease states and immunological phenotypes. Linkage disequilibrium might explain the correlated functional status among segregating V segments, but an unknown experimental factor could not be excluded. CMV serostatus was the only immune exposure information available for the cohort. Strong co-occurrence of HLA alleles, especially DR and DQ, made assigning TCR associations to individual alleles difficult. The cohort was sequenced for TCR beta chains only, and without alpha or paired-chain data the features that could be detected were limited. In a later analysis, several top co-occurrence clusters were reported to appear linked to parvovirus B19, influenza, CMV and Epstein-Barr virus. Because counts were too low, 15 to 20 rarely observed V segments, including chromosome 9 orphons, were excluded from the earlier analysis of 587 of the donors. The study listed 150 to 200 TCR beta chains as associated with cytomegalovirus.

The cohort comprised fewer than 700 healthy bone marrow donors. At the time of sampling, every cohort member was nominally healthy, though immune exposures that went unrecorded were likely present. The donor tested CMV seropositive and was one of the 289 seropositive cohort members. Each donor provided a peripheral blood sample, and peripheral blood mononuclear cells were used for TCR beta sequencing. The Qiagen DNeasy Blood Extraction Kit was used to extract genomic DNA from the blood cell samples. The library relied on the immunoSEQ multiplex PCR assay. A mixture of 60 forward primers for TCR Vbeta segments and 13 reverse primers for TCR Jbeta segments was used in the multiplex PCR. The CDR3 region of rearranged TCR beta genes was amplified from genomic DNA by a multiplex PCR assay. Amplified TCR beta libraries were sequenced as 87-base-pair reads on the Illumina HiSeq System. For the original study's pipeline: Across the 640 or so repertoires, a later analysis counted about 81 million unique TCR beta chains, roughly 11 million of which were shared by at least two donors. To remove PCR and sequencing errors, raw reads were error-corrected and collapsed into unique sequences using a nearest-neighbor algorithm that merged closely related sequences. CDR3 sequences were aligned to IMGT reference sequences to assign V, D and J gene segments. For a sequence to be retained, a match of at least six nucleotides to both a V gene segment and a J gene segment was required. A rearrangement counted as productive if the CDR3 had no stop codons and remained in frame with V and J, and every other rearrangement counted as non-productive. Following IMGT convention, CDR3 was defined as the stretch from the second conserved V-encoded cysteine to the conserved J-encoded phenylalanine. The earlier analysis of 587 of the donors excluded any sequence lacking an unambiguous match to a single V gene segment. In an earlier analysis of several hundred of the donors, V segments were called functional above 56.7% productive rearrangements and were called segregating when the between-donor standard deviation exceeded 5%. A statistical classification framework was developed to diagnose cytomegalovirus status using the catalog of TCR beta chain sequences. A later analysis assigned V and J genes by comparing TCR nucleotide sequences with IMGT/GENE-DB human TR gene sequences. A later analysis assigned CDR3 sequences and most-parsimonious VDJ recombination scenarios with the TCRdist pipeline. In a later analysis, each TCR beta chain was defined by its CDR3 amino acid sequence together with its V-gene family, and reads lacking a unique V-gene family were excluded. In a later analysis, 500 to 700 highly shared, low-generation-probability nucleotide sequences were removed to address suspected cross-contamination and a sequencing artifact. A later analysis calculated a clonal expansion index for each public chain from normalized within-repertoire ranks of inferred template counts. Generation probabilities in a later analysis came from a VDJ recombination model fitted to out-of-frame rearrangements, and those results were checked against IGoR. A later analysis scored TCR-TCR, TCR-HLA and TCR-CMV co-occurrence with hypergeometric tests, applying a repertoire-size bias correction to TCR pairs. In a later analysis, false discovery rates were estimated by permuting HLA or CMV assignments 20 times. In a later analysis, co-occurring TCRs were grouped with DBSCAN, and TCRdist sequence similarity was added when clustering was performed within HLA-allele-positive subsets. Repertoires with fewer than 30,000 or more than 120,000 public chains were left out of co-occurrence clustering, as were four to six repertoires with anomalous nucleotide sharing. TCRdb holds this immuneACCESS table with in-frame rearrangements only. Some clones are missing; in checked studies, unresolved V genes explain under half, and the rest has no known cause. Clone size and the V and J calls come from that table; the DNA yielded D and trimming. Counted in this sample were 110,000 to 150,000 clones; 82% of them appeared once. The top ten constitute roughly 3.2% of the sample.

This clone was detected once. The clone's antigen remains unknown. No base quality information exists; no much larger clone differs at one position. Sequencing input: PBMCs. The sequence was obtained from a man aged 18 to 29 in good health and CMV-seropositive.

The DNA is TGTGCCAGCAGCGCTCAGGGACAGGGAAACTATGGCTACACCTTC. Its protein product is CASSAQGQGNYGYTF. The rearrangement combines TRBV7-9 with TRBJ1-2; 9 bases in the middle match TRBD1. For this chain, trimming is 5 bases at the V end and 2 bases at the J end, and the number of junction bases without a gene match is 6. The CDR3, cysteine through phenylalanine, is 15 amino acids long. This entry keeps only the CDR3 DNA: 45 bases, framed from base 1. The CDR1 and CDR2 encoded by the germline V gene (reference sequence) are SEHNR and FQNEAQ.